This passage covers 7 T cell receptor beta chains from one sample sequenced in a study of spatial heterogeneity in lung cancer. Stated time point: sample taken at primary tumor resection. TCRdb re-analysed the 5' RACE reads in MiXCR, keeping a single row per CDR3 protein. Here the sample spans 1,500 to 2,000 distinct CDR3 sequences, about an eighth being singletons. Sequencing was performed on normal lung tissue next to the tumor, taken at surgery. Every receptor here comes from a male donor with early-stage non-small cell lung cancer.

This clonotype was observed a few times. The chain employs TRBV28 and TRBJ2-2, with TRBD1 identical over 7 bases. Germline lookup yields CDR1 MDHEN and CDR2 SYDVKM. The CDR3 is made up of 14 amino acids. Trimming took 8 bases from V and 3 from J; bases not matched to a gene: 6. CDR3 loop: CASVLQGDTGELFF. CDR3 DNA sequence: TGTGCCAGCGTCTTGCAGGGGGACACCGGGGAGCTGTTTTTT.

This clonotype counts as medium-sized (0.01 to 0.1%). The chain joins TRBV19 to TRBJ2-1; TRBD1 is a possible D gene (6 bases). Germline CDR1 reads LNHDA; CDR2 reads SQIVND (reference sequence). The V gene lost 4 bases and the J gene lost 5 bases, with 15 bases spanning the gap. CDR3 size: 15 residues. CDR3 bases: TGTGCCAGTAGTAAAACAGGGCCTTCTAACAATGAGCAGTTCTTC. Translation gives CASSKTGPSNNEQFF.

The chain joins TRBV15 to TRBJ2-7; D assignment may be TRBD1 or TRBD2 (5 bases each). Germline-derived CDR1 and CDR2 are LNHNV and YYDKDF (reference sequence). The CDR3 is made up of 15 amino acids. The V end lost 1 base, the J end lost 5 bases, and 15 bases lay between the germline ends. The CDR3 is CATSRGNRDGDEQYV. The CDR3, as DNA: TGTGCCACCAGCAGAGGCAACCGGGACGGGGACGAGCAGTACGTC.

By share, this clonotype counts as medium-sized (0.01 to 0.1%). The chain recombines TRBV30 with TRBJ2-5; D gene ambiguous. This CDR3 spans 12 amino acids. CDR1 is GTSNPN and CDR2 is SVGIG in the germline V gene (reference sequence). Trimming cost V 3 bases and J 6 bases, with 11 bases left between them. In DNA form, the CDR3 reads TGTGCCTGGAGGGACGGGCCCAAGACCCAGTACTTC. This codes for CAWRDGPKTQYF. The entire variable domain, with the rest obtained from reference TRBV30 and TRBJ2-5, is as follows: SQTIHQWPATLVQPVGSPLSLECTVEGTSNPNLYWYRQAAGRGLQLLFYSVGIGQISSEVPQNLSASRPQDRQFILSSKKLLLSDSGFYLCAWRDGPKTQYFGPGTRLLVL.

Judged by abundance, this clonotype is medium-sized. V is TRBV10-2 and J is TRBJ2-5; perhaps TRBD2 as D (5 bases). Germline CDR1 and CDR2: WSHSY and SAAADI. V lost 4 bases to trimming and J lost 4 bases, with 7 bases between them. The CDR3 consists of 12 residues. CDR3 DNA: TGCGCCAGCAGTGCCGGGGTAGAGACCCAGTACTTC. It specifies CASSAGVETQYF.

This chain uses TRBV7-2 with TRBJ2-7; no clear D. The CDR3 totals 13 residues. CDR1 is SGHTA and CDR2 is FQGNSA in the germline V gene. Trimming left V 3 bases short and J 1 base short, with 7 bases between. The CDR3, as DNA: TGTGCCAGCAGCTTTACGGCATCCTACGAGCAGTACTTC. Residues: CASSFTASYEQYF. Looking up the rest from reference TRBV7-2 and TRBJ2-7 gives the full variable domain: GAGVSQSPSNKVTEKGKDVELRCDPISGHTALYWYRQSLGQGLEFLIYFQGNSAPDKSGLPSDRFSAERTGGSVSTLTIQRTQQEDSAVYLCASSFTASYEQYFGPGTRLTVT.

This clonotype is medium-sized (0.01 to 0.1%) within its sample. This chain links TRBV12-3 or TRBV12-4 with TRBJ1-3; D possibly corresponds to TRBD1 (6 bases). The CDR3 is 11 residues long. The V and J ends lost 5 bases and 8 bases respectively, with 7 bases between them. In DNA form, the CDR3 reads TGTGCCAGCAGTAGGGGGGACACCATATATTTT. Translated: CASSRGDTIYF.